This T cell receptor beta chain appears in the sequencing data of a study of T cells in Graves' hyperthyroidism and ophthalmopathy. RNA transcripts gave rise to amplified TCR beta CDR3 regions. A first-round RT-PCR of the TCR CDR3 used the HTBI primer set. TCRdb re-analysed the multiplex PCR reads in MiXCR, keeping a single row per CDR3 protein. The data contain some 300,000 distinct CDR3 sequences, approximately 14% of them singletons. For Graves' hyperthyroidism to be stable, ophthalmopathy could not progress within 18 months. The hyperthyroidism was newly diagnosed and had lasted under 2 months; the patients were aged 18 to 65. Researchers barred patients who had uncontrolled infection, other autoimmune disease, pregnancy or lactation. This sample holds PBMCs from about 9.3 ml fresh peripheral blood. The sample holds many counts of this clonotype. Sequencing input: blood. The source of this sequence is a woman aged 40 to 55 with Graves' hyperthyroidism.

The CDR3 region is CASRALVSGRSYEQYF. The CDR3 bases are TGTGCCAGCAGGGCCTTGGTAAGCGGGAGATCCTACGAGCAGTACTTC. The J gene is TRBJ2-7, the V gene TRBV2; 8 bases line up with TRBD2. Per germline, CDR1 SNHLY and CDR2 FYNNEI. V lost 6 bases and J lost 1; bases outside the gene matches: 11. This CDR3 spans 16 amino acids.